This TCR beta chain was recorded in a study of Ad26.COV2.S vaccination and SARS-CoV-2 variants. At the level of the study: Donor was one of the participants in the Ad26.COV2.S arm of the COV1001 trial. The study gave Ad26.COV2.S intramuscularly, once or twice 56 days apart.

Data came from immunoSEQ multiplex PCR; TCRdb stores just in-frame clones and leaves some out. The sample yields under 550,000 clones, approximately 90% seen once. Comment on this clone: Antigen: not known. The same CDR3 arises from other DNA sequences in this sample as well.

Germline CDR1 SGDLS, CDR2 YYNGEE. V dropped 4 bases and J dropped 5; count of bases not matched to a gene: 3. The CDR3 runs to 14 residues. Study-wide points: Overall T cell responses may have been underestimated by the analyses of TCR breadth and depth.

Described treatment: 15 to 20 received Ad26.COV2.S at low or high dose, single or two shots; about 5 received placebo; per-sample allocation not given. The samples date from day 63 after the first vaccine or placebo injection. Wuhan-strain spike was delivered by a replication-incompetent Ad26 vector. This chain joins TRBV9 and TRBJ2-1; 10 nucleotides match TRBD2. Sample: peripheral blood, taken in a trial of Ad26.COV2.S vaccine versus placebo. The TCR was taken from a person between 18 and 60 years old who received the Ad26.COV2.S COVID-19 vaccine or a placebo. This CDR3 is CASSPGLADNEQFF. CDR3 bases: TGTGCCAGCAGCCCCGGACTAGCGGACAATGAGCAGTTCTTC. Combining the CDR3 with reference TRBV9 and TRBJ2-1 gives the whole variable domain DSGVTQTPKHLITATGQRVTLRCSPRSGDLSVYWYQQSLDQGLQFLIQYYNGEERAKGNILERFSAQQFPDLHSELNLSSLELGDSALYFCASSPGLADNEQFFGPGTRLTVL.